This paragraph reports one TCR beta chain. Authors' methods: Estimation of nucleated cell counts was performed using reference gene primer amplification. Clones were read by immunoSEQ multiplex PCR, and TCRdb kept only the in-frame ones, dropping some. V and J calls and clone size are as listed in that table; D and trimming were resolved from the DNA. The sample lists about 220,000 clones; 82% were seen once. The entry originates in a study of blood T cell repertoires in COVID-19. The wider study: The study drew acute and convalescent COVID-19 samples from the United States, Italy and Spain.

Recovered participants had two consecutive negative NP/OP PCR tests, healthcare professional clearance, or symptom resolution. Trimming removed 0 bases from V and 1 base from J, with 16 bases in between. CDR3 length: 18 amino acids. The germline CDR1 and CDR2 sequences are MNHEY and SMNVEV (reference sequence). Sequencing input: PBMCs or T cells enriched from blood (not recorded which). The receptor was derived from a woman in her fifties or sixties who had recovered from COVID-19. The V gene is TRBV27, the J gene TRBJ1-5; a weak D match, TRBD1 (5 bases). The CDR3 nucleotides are TGTGCCAGCAGTTTATCCGTTGGGGGGGGTCAGAGCAATCAGCCCCAGCATTTT. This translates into CASSLSVGGGQSNQPQHF.